In its sample, the clone carrying this T cell receptor (beta chain) was seen once. CDR1 and CDR2 (germline): SGHTA, FQGNSA. Deletions cut 2 bases from V and 5 bases from J, with 11 bases between. This CDR3 comprises 14 residues. The data belong to a study of shared clonotypes between healthy human individuals. The deep-level immunoSEQ assay was used. Generated by immunoSEQ multiplex PCR, the TCRdb table keeps only in-frame clones and is missing some. This table has 2 million to 2.5 million clones, 95% appearing once. The source is a man in his late teens or twenties in good health. The chain uses TRBV7-2 and TRBJ2-3, with D unresolved. What was sequenced was naive CD4+ T cells sorted from blood. This sample's subset: CD45RA+ positively selected. The CDR3, as DNA: TGTGCCAGCAGCTTAAGGCGAATGGTAGATACGCAGTATTTT. This encodes CASSLRRMVDTQYF.